Included here is one T cell receptor (beta chain) sequence, with context. Its antigen is undetermined. Germline lookup yields CDR1 MGHRA and CDR2 YSYEKL. The CDR3 consists of 14 residues. V shed 1 base and J shed 6 bases, with 10 bases lying between them. Cycle 7 day 1, cycle 4 day 1, and baseline were the timepoints at which blood was sampled. The data are from a study of OX40 agonist ivuxolimab in advanced cancers. As for the study in general: Dose-escalation patients were diagnosed with hepatocellular carcinoma, melanoma, renal cell cancer or head and neck cancer. Findings and limits, study-wide: Antigen specificity of clonally expanded peripheral T cells was not established. More expanded clones were seen, on average, in CD8+ T cells than in CD4+.

Clones were sequenced by immunoSEQ multiplex PCR, and TCRdb holds only the in-frame ones, with some missing. The sample records fewer than 45,000 clones, about 85% being singletons. The receptor was derived from an adult with an advanced solid tumor such as melanoma, head and neck, liver or kidney cancer. The material was CD4+ or CD8+ T cells sorted from blood, obtained in a trial of the OX40 agonist ivuxolimab. The gene calls are TRBV4-1 and TRBJ1-5; TRBD1 might be the D (6 bases). In DNA form, the CDR3 reads TGCGCCAGCAGCCAAGGGATGGGGGCTCAGCCCCAGCATTTT. It codes for CASSQGMGAQPQHF.